Listed here are 17 T cell receptor beta chains from one sample, sequenced in a study of T cell repertoires in cytomegalovirus infection. TCRdb recomputed calls from the reads with MiXCR, one row per CDR3 protein. Of more than 150,000 distinct CDR3 sequences listed, roughly 19% are singletons. The sequencing sample was made of PBMCs. The receptors stem from a human donor in good health (CMV status not recorded). Some clones in this sample may be carry-over from other donors' samples.

This clonotype showed up just a few times. The chain carries TRBV7-9 and TRBJ2-6; 10 positions match TRBD1. V gave up 7 bases and J gave up 0 bases; unmatched junction bases: 12. The CDR3 length is 19 residues. CDR1 is SEHNR, CDR2 FQNEAQ, per germline (reference sequence). The CDR3 protein is CASIDFSGTGDSGANVLTF. As DNA, the CDR3 is TGTGCCAGCATCGACTTTTCCGGGACAGGGGACTCTGGGGCCAACGTCCTGACTTTC. The whole variable domain, remainder taken from reference TRBV7-9 and TRBJ2-6, is DTGVSQNPRHKITKRGQNVTFRCDPISEHNRLYWYRQTLGQGPEFLTYFQNEAQLEKSRLLSDRFSAERPKGSFSTLEIQRTEQGDSAMYLCASIDFSGTGDSGANVLTFGAGSRLTVL.

This clonotype has just a few counts. CDR3 amino acids: CASSLDTVSEAFF. The CDR3 coding sequence is TGCGCCAGCAGCTTGGATACGGTGTCTGAAGCTTTCTTT. This rearrangement joins TRBV5-1 to TRBJ1-1; D is unclear. Germline CDR1 is SGHRS and CDR2 is YFSETQ. The CDR3 has 13 amino acids. The germline V and J ends were trimmed by 0 bases and 6 bases, with 9 bases remaining between them.

This chain's CDR3 is CASSTTGQGVGYGYTF. CDR3 DNA: TGTGCCAGCAGCACAACCGGACAGGGGGTTGGCTATGGCTACACCTTC. The chain has TRBV6-1 and TRBJ1-2, with 10 bases that match TRBD1. Trimming took 6 bases from V and 4 from J; bases not matched to a gene: 11. The CDR3 has 16 residues. CDR1 and CDR2 from the germline V gene are MNHNS and SASEGT.

V and J are TRBV5-6 and TRBJ2-6; D not certain. The germline gives CDR1 SGHDT, CDR2 YYEEEE. The CDR3 spans 16 residues. The ends were cut back, 3 bases at V and 0 bases at J, with 10 bases in the middle. The CDR3 DNA sequence: TGTGCCAGCAGCTCCCGACCGTTCTCTGGGGCCAACGTCCTGACTTTC. Its translation is CASSSRPFSGANVLTF. Full variable domain (remainder filled in from reference TRBV5-6 and TRBJ2-6): DAGVTQSPTHLIKTRGQQVTLRCSPKSGHDTVSWYQQALGQGPQFIFQYYEEEERQRGNFPDRFSGHQFPNYSSELNVNALLLGDSALYLCASSSRPFSGANVLTFGAGSRLTVL.

In this sample, this clonotype turned up a few times. The chain joins TRBV28 to TRBJ2-1, with a possible D match to TRBD1 (5 bases). This CDR3 is built from 14 residues. V lost 5 bases and J lost 7, with 15 bases in between. Germline V gives CDR1 MDHEN, CDR2 SYDVKM. CDR3 sequence (DNA): TGTGCCAGCAGTAAGGGCAGGGAATTAAATGAGCAGTTCTTC. The encoded protein is CASSKGRELNEQFF.

This clonotype came up a few times. The chain links TRBV7-3 to TRBJ1-2; unclear D gene. CDR1 and CDR2 (germline): SGHTA, FQGTGA. Deletions cut 0 bases from V and 6 bases from J, with 8 bases between. This CDR3 contains 13 residues. The CDR3 loop reads CASSLTVDDGYTF. The DNA of the CDR3 is TGTGCCAGCAGCTTAACTGTTGACGATGGCTACACCTTC.

This clonotype has just a few counts. The chain is built from TRBV14 and TRBJ2-1; TRBD2 matches at 8 bases. The junction had 4 bases not matched to a gene; V was cut back by 1 base and J by 8 bases. There are 14 residues in the CDR3. Germline loops: CDR1 SGHDN, CDR2 FVKESK. CDR3 DNA: TGTGCCAGCAGCCAAGTAACGGGAGGGCATGAGCAGTTCTTC. As protein: CASSQVTGGHEQFF.

The gene calls are TRBV25-1 and TRBJ1-3, with unresolved D. CDR3 length: 16 amino acids. Germline CDR1 is MGHDK and CDR2 is SYGVNS. V lost 4 bases and J 4 bases, leaving 17 bases between the germline ends. The CDR3 region is CASSGRQPLFGNTIYF. CDR3 DNA sequence: TGTGCCAGCAGTGGTCGGCAGCCTTTATTCGGAAACACCATATATTTT.

This chain connects TRBV18 to TRBJ1-3; D unresolved. Trimming left V 2 bases short and J 2 bases short, with 7 bases between. The CDR3 totals 14 residues. Germline CDR1 is KGHSH and CDR2 is LQKENI. The CDR3, as DNA: TGTGCCAGCTCACCAGGATTAACTGGAAACACCATATATTTT. Protein: CASSPGLTGNTIYF.

This clonotype was seen a handful of times. As DNA, the CDR3 is TGTGCCAGCAGAGTGACGGCCTCCTACGAGCAGTACTTC. Protein: CASRVTASYEQYF. V usage is TRBV6-2 or TRBV6-3 and J usage is TRBJ2-7, with unresolved D. Germline V gives CDR1 MNHEY, CDR2 SVGEGT. The CDR3 is made up of 13 amino acids. Between the trimmed V and J ends, which lost 6 bases and 0 bases, there was a span of 9 bases.

The chain combines TRBV11-1 with TRBJ1-1; D call uncertain. V shed 4 bases and J shed 6 bases, with 15 bases lying between them. CDR1 and CDR2 from the germline V gene are SGHAT and FQDESV (reference sequence). The CDR3 sequence is 14 residues long. The CDR3 protein is CASSSQTFGAEAFF. CDR3 nucleotide sequence: TGTGCCAGCAGCTCACAGACATTTGGGGCTGAAGCTTTCTTT.

The CDR3 sequence: CASTPPGTLSTDTQYF. DNA for the CDR3: TGTGCCAGCACCCCACCCGGGACACTCAGCACAGATACGCAGTATTTT. The chain is built from TRBV28 and TRBJ2-3; D is perhaps TRBD1 (6 bases). CDR3 size: 16 residues. Per germline, CDR1 MDHEN and CDR2 SYDVKM. Between the trimmed V and J ends, which lost 7 bases and 0 bases, there was a span of 17 bases.

This clonotype was seen repeatedly, ten times or more. The V gene is TRBV20-1, the J gene TRBJ1-2; 9 bases are a match to TRBD1. Per the germline V gene, CDR1 is DFQATT and CDR2 is SNEGSKA (reference sequence). Trimming at V came to 5 bases and at J to 2 bases, leaving 3 bases not matched to a gene. The CDR3 has 13 residues. The CDR3 DNA reads TGCAGTGCTCGACAGGGGGGGAACTATGGCTACACCTTC. Protein sequence: CSARQGGNYGYTF.

This clonotype has a handful of counts. The gene calls are TRBV11-2 and TRBJ1-5; unclear D gene. Trimming pared 1 base from V and 6 bases from J, leaving 16 bases between. CDR1 is SGHAT, CDR2 FQNNGV, per germline. There are 16 residues in the CDR3. The DNA of the CDR3 is TGTGCCAGCAGCTTAGGTCTGGCTGCGGCAGCTCAGCCCCAGCATTTT. This gives the protein CASSLGLAAAAQPQHF.

This chain connects TRBV3-1 to TRBJ2-6; TRBD1 is a possible D gene (6 bases). Germline V gene data show CDR1 as LGHDT and CDR2 as YNNKEL (reference sequence). This CDR3 spans 15 amino acids. The V and J ends lost 6 bases and 4 bases respectively, with 13 bases between them. CDR3 region: CASSPTGTGANVLTF. The CDR3 DNA reads as TGTGCCAGCAGTCCCACAGGGACCGGGGCCAACGTCCTGACTTTC.

J is TRBJ1-5 and V is TRBV28; D gene ambiguous. This CDR3 spans 14 amino acids. Looked up from germline, CDR1 is MDHEN and CDR2 is SYDVKM. V was clipped by 5 bases and J by 6 bases, with 14 bases between them. This CDR3 reads CASSPAGLGQPQHF. The CDR3 bases are TGTGCCAGCAGTCCAGCCGGGCTGGGTCAGCCCCAGCATTTT.

The table lists this clonotype with many counts. The V call is TRBV7-6, the J call TRBJ2-1; D is undetermined. V dropped 1 base and J dropped 3 bases, with 4 bases sitting between them. The germline gives CDR1 SGHVS, CDR2 FNYEAQ. The CDR3 has 13 residues. CDR3 coding DNA: TGTGCCAGCAGCTTAGTCGGCTACAATGAGCAGTTCTTC. Its translation is CASSLVGYNEQFF.